One and the same sample provided the 8 T cell receptor beta chains below, sequenced in a study of tumor-infiltrating lymphocytes in primary liver carcinoma. Total RNA (around 500 ng) served as template for TCR beta cDNA synthesis primed by a constant-region primer. ARM-PCR was slightly modified, and three nested multiplex PCR rounds with it gave rise to the TCR beta libraries. The first two PCR rounds used TRBV1-TRBV30 forward primers with a C-beta reverse primer, around 10 cycles each. One entry per CDR3 protein, called by TCRdb with MiXCR from the multiplex PCR reads. This sample carries about 200,000 distinct CDR3 sequences, approximately 64% of them seen once, and the ten largest clones take roughly 7%. Unsorted whole blood yielded the blood RNA, and germline DNA was also extracted. Sample: peripheral blood. These receptors were taken from a woman aged 55-70 years with primary liver carcinoma and hepatitis B virus infection.

This chain links TRBV4-2 with TRBJ2-3; TRBD2 aligns across 12 bases. The V and J ends lost 0 bases and 2 bases, in that order; junction bases with no gene match: 3. The length of the CDR3 is 17 residues. Germline V gene lookup returns CDR1 LGHNA and CDR2 YNFKEQ. As DNA, the CDR3 is TGTGCCAGCAGCCAAGACGGACTAGCGGGAATCACAGATACGCAGTATTTT. Translating it yields CASSQDGLAGITDTQYF.

This clonotype was counted a few times. J is TRBJ1-6 and V is TRBV7-9, with TRBD1 as a possible D gene (5 bases). Germline assignment: CDR1 SEHNR and CDR2 FQNEAQ (reference sequence). Between the trimmed V and J ends, which lost 4 bases and 10 bases, there was a span of 11 bases. The CDR3 covers 13 residues. The CDR3 nucleotides read TGTGCCAGCAGCTGGGACCCCAACTCACCCCTCCACTTT. Translation gives CASSWDPNSPLHF.

V is TRBV7-9 and J is TRBJ2-3, with 11 bases aligning to TRBD2. Germline CDR1 SEHNR, CDR2 FQNEAQ (reference sequence). The V segment lost 5 bases and the J segment 2 bases; nucleotides outside the gene matches: 6. This CDR3 is built from 16 residues. CDR3 DNA sequence: TGTGCCAGCAGCGTCCTAGCGGGGGGTTTCACAGATACGCAGTATTTT. Translation: CASSVLAGGFTDTQYF.

This clonotype showed up just a few times. The V gene is TRBV28, the J gene TRBJ1-2; D gene ambiguous. V was shortened by 6 bases and J by 5 bases, with 13 bases between the two germline ends. The CDR3 covers 13 residues. The germline CDR1 and CDR2 sequences are MDHEN and SYDVKM. Here the CDR3 DNA reads TGTGCCAGCAGGGATGGGTCATCTTATGGCTACACCTTC. Translating gives CASRDGSSYGYTF.

As to this clonotype: This may stem from a read error, because a much larger clone lies one nucleotide away. J is TRBJ2-3 and V is TRBV5-5; either TRBD1 or TRBD2 may supply D (5 bases each). Trimming took off 6 bases at V and 1 base at J, with 12 bases between the two ends. The V gene's germline CDR1 is SGHKS and CDR2 YYEKEE (reference sequence). The CDR3 is made up of 14 amino acids. The CDR3 coding sequence is TGTGCCAGCATCCTCAGGGACGGCACAGATACGCAGTATTTT. Amino acids: CASILRDGTDTQYF.

This clonotype was counted ten times or more. This chain uses TRBV4-2 with TRBJ2-3; D not certain. There are 11 residues in the CDR3. V lost 0 bases and J 10 bases, leaving 5 bases between the germline ends. Germline CDR1 LGHNA, CDR2 YNFKEQ. CDR3 loop: CASSQEKAQYF. CDR3 DNA sequence: TGTGCCAGCAGCCAAGAAAAGGCGCAGTATTTT.

This clonotype was detected only a few times. CDR3 residues: CASRGGEDPEAFF. CDR3 DNA sequence: TGTGCCAGCAGGGGGGGCGAAGATCCTGAAGCTTTCTTT. This sequence joins TRBV6-1 and TRBJ1-1; maybe TRBD1 (6 bases). Germline V CDR1 and CDR2: MNHNS, SASEGT. This CDR3 comprises 13 residues. The V gene lost 6 bases and the J gene lost 6 bases, with 14 bases spanning the gap.

A note on this clonotype: A much larger clone differs by one base, so this may be a read error. CDR3 amino acids: CVSSQGQPGNTIYF. CDR3 DNA sequence: TGCGTCAGCAGCCAAGGACAGCCTGGAAACACCATATATTTT. V usage is TRBV5-1 and J usage is TRBJ1-3; TRBD1 might be the D (6 bases). The CDR3 is 14 residues long. Germline V gene data show CDR1 as SGHRS and CDR2 as YFSETQ.